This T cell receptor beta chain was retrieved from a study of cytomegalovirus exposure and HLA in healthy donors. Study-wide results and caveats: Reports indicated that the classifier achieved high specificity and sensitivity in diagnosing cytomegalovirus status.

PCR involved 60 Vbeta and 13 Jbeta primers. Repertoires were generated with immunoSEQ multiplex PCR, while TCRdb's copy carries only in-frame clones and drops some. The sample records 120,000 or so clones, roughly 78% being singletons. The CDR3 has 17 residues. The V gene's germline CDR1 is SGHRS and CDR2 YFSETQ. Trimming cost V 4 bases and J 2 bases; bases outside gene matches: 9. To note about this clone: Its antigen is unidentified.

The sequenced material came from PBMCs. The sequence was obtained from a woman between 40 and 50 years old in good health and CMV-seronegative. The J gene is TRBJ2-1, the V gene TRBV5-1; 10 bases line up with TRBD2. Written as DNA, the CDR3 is TGCGCCAGCAGCCTTCTAGCGGGAGTCAGGACCTACAATGAGCAGTTCTTC. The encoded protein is CASSLLAGVRTYNEQFF.